This is a list of T cell receptor beta chains from one sample in a study of blood T cell repertoires in COVID-19. Clones were sequenced by immunoSEQ multiplex PCR, and TCRdb holds only the in-frame ones, with some missing. The sample has roughly 150,000 clones; less than 85% are singletons. Sequenced material: peripheral blood. The source is an elderly woman with active or convalescent COVID-19. The conserved cysteine and the conserved F or W are not part of the CDR3 here. The D gene is left open where the match is weak. Size is stated for part of the rows, as once, few or many counts, or as a class when the clone is expanded.

d_gene	abundance	v_gene	j_gene	CDR3aa
.	few	TRBV5-4	TRBJ2-7	ASSPDSARPYEQY
.	.	TRBV10-1	TRBJ1-1	ASSEAENTEAF
.	few	TRBV19	TRBJ2-3	ASSKRETDTQY
.	.	TRBV11-2	TRBJ1-2	ASSRGGIGYGYT
TRBD1	.	TRBV7-6	TRBJ1-2	ASSLAYRGSRGYT
.	.	TRBV4-2	TRBJ2-2	ASSPLEGTGELF
.	.	TRBV28	TRBJ1-5	ASSSLLTSIGQPQH
.	.	TRBV6-1	TRBJ1-5	ASSEAGDWQPQH
TRBD2	.	TRBV19	TRBJ2-1	AGMASGSFEQF
TRBD1	.	TRBV5-1	TRBJ2-2	ASSSGTGGEGGELF
.	.	TRBV30	TRBJ1-1	AWSGGGRAKTEAF
TRBD1	.	TRBV7-3	TRBJ1-5	ASSPDRNQPQH
.	.	TRBV7-3	TRBJ1-6	ASSSARGSPLH
TRBD1	.	TRBV10-1	TRBJ2-7	ASTETGSYEQY
.	.	TRBV11-2	TRBJ1-3	ASRVPSGNTIY
TRBD2	.	TRBV6-1	TRBJ2-7	ASSGILAGAAYEQY
.	few	TRBV9	TRBJ1-1	ASSVGPGTYTEAF
.	.	TRBV2	TRBJ1-5	ASGRSSGGQPQH
TRBD1	.	TRBV5-1	TRBJ1-6	ASSSSDRGHYNSPLH
TRBD1	.	TRBV7-9	TRBJ1-3	ASSPEWGTGKGSGNTIY
.	.	TRBV6-5	TRBJ1-1	ASSQGGDTEAF
.	.	TRBV5-1	TRBJ1-1	ASSFQGSNDAF
TRBD1	.	TRBV5-1	TRBJ1-2	ASSYQGAEANGYT
TRBD1	.	TRBV6-5	TRBJ1-2	ASRLQGAAYGYT
TRBD1	.	TRBV29-1	TRBJ1-4	SVEKQGSNEKLF
TRBD1	.	TRBV6-5	TRBJ1-5	ASSSDPGQPFRPQH
TRBD1	.	TRBV28	TRBJ2-6	ASREQGNGANVLT
TRBD1	.	TRBV5-4	TRBJ1-2	ASSSPTDRVYGYT
.	.	TRBV6-5	TRBJ2-7	ASTPGGTYEQY
.	.	TRBV12-2	TRBJ1-5	ASRSKKRTDRVFEPQH
TRBD2	.	TRBV3-1/TRBV3-2	TRBJ2-5	ASSPSGLAETQY
.	.	TRBV5-4	TRBJ1-2	ASSFPGHFNYGYT
.	.	TRBV28	TRBJ2-2	ASSIFTGELF
.	.	TRBV7-3	TRBJ1-1	ASSLEGNTEAF
.	few	TRBV6-5	TRBJ2-7	ASSRGAFSEVEY
TRBD1	.	TRBV25-1	TRBJ1-2	ASSDVTGGPGYT
.	.	TRBV7-8	TRBJ2-2	ASSLFGGLDTGELF
.	.	TRBV5-4	TRBJ1-1	ALGEGLGTEAF